The next 18 T cell receptor beta chains were all read from a single sample in a study of T-cell memory formation after mild COVID-19. MiXCR, applied by TCRdb to the 5' RACE reads, yields one record per CDR3 protein. Among approximately 190,000 distinct CDR3 sequences listed, about 16% were seen once. Sequencing used PBMCs or a T cell subset sorted from them (not recorded which). The receptors stem from an adult woman who had mild COVID-19 (a few samples of this study predate the infection). Cell type and time point are not known.

This clonotype was seen only a few times. V is TRBV12-3 or TRBV12-4 and J is TRBJ2-5; 7 positions match TRBD1. The V gene end was trimmed by 1 base and the J gene end by 3 bases; junction bases not matched to a gene: 5. CDR3 length: 15 residues. The CDR3 here is CASSLEDRAKETQYF. Here the CDR3 DNA reads TGTGCCAGCAGTTTAGAAGACAGGGCAAAAGAGACCCAGTACTTC.

This clonotype has more than one count but fewer than ten. The chain recombines TRBV3-1 with TRBJ1-5; TRBD1 is a possible D gene (5 bases). From germline, CDR1 is LGHDT and CDR2 YNNKEL (reference sequence). This CDR3 contains 15 residues. Trimming removed 3 bases from V and 3 bases from J, with 12 bases in between. The CDR3 DNA reads as TGTGCCAGCAGCCAGCAGGCAGGACACAATCAGCCCCAGCATTTT. It encodes CASSQQAGHNQPQHF.

CDR3 loop: CASSPLGQSIGGRYEQYF. The DNA for the CDR3 is TGTGCCAGCAGCCCGCTAGGACAGTCGATCGGGGGACGCTACGAGCAGTACTTC. The V gene is TRBV3-1, the J gene TRBJ2-7; the D gene could be TRBD1 or TRBD2 (6 bases each). Deletions cut 4 bases from V and 3 bases from J, with 25 bases between. CDR1 LGHDT and CDR2 YNNKEL come from the germline V gene (reference sequence). The CDR3 loop spans 18 amino acids.

This clonotype was observed a few times. The rearrangement joins TRBV12-3 or TRBV12-4 to TRBJ2-2; D unresolved. Deletions cut 3 bases from V and 8 bases from J, with 7 bases between. The CDR3 is 12 residues long. CDR3 coding DNA: TGTGCCAGCAGTTTTGATTCAGGGGAGCTGTTTTTT. Translating it yields CASSFDSGELFF.

This chain uses TRBV4-1 with TRBJ1-1; D is possibly TRBD1 (6 bases). The CDR3 sequence is 14 residues long. Germline loops: CDR1 MGHRA, CDR2 YSYEKL. V was pared by 2 bases and J by 6 bases, with 13 bases between. CDR3 bases: TGCGCCAGCAGCCAACTAGCCAGGGGACCTGAAGCTTTCTTT. Protein product: CASSQLARGPEAFF.

A few counts support this clonotype. The CDR3 DNA follows: TGTGCCAGCAGGGGACAGGGATTGTCCCCTGAGCAGTTCTTC. Translated: CASRGQGLSPEQFF. This chain uses TRBV28 with TRBJ2-1; 9 nucleotides align to TRBD1. Germline assignment: CDR1 MDHEN and CDR2 SYDVKM. Trimming removed 6 bases from V and 9 bases from J; junction bases left unmatched: 9. This CDR3 contains 14 residues.

This clonotype was counted only a few times. This sequence joins TRBV24-1 and TRBJ2-5; D is uncertain. Germline CDR1 reads KGHDR; CDR2 reads SFDVKD. Between the trimmed V and J ends, which lost 2 bases and 2 bases, there was a span of 14 bases. The CDR3 is made up of 16 amino acids. CDR3 nucleotides: TGTGCCACCAGTGATTCCCACCTCGTCCTGCAAGAGACCCAGTACTTC. Translated, it gives CATSDSHLVLQETQYF.

The sample holds many counts of this clonotype. The gene calls are TRBV27 and TRBJ1-2; tentative D call: TRBD1 (6 bases). Germline V CDR1 and CDR2: MNHEY, SMNVEV (reference sequence). The CDR3 contains 15 residues. V lost 5 bases and J 1 base, leaving 14 bases between the germline ends. The CDR3 loop reads CASSGRGYFNYGYTF. CDR3 nucleotide sequence: TGTGCCAGCAGTGGCAGGGGCTACTTTAACTATGGCTACACCTTC.

This clonotype has just a few counts. The chain combines TRBV7-2 with TRBJ2-2, with a weak D call TRBD2 (6 bases). The CDR3 has 16 amino acids. CDR1 is SGHTA and CDR2 is FQGNSA in the germline V gene. V was trimmed by 2 bases and J by 6 bases, leaving 16 bases between them. The CDR3 spells CASSLRRGSTAGELFF. For the CDR3, the DNA is TGTGCCAGCAGCTTACGGCGGGGTTCCACTGCCGGGGAGCTGTTTTTT.

The chain joins TRBV25-1 to TRBJ2-6; D may be TRBD1 or TRBD2 (5 bases each). Trimming cost V 5 bases and J 1 base, with 21 bases left between them. This CDR3 has 19 residues. Per germline, CDR1 MGHDK and CDR2 SYGVNS. This chain's CDR3 is CASSSGSGTETSGANVLTF. CDR3 nucleotide sequence: TGTGCCAGCAGTTCGGGGTCCGGGACGGAAACTTCTGGGGCCAACGTCCTGACTTTC.

V and J are TRBV20-1 and TRBJ1-2; no reliable D call. The CDR3 length is 10 residues. The V and J ends lost 6 bases and 6 bases respectively, with 8 bases between them. Germline V gene lookup returns CDR1 DFQATT and CDR2 SNEGSKA (reference sequence). In DNA form, the CDR3 reads TGCAGTGCCCAGGCAGATGGCTACACCTTC. This encodes CSAQADGYTF.

The chain is built from TRBV18 and TRBJ1-3, with D maybe TRBD1 (5 bases). Germline V gene sequence: CDR1 KGHSH, CDR2 LQKENI. The V gene lost 3 bases and the J gene lost 4 bases, with 19 bases spanning the gap. The length of the CDR3 is 17 residues. CDR3 in DNA: TGTGCCAGCTCACCTTTACCTCCAGGGACTGGAGGAAACACCATATATTTT. Protein sequence: CASSPLPPGTGGNTIYF. The whole variable domain, filled in from reference TRBV18 and TRBJ1-3, reads NAGVMQNPRHLVRRRGQEARLRCSPMKGHSHVYWYRQLPEEGLKFMVYLQKENIIDESGMPKERFSAEFPKEGPSILRIQQVVRGDSAAYFCASSPLPPGTGGNTIYFGEGSWLTVV.

This clonotype was counted between two and nine times. This rearrangement joins TRBV10-3 to TRBJ2-6; perhaps TRBD1 as D (5 bases). This CDR3 has 14 amino acids. Germline lookup yields CDR1 ENHRY and CDR2 SYGVKD. V shed 5 bases and J shed 2 bases, with 7 bases lying between them. The DNA for the CDR3 is TGTGCCATCAGTCAGGGTGCTGGGGCCAACGTCCTGACTTTC. Encoded protein: CAISQGAGANVLTF.

CDR3 region: CASSIGRASTDTQYF. CDR3 coding DNA: TGTGCCAGCAGTATTGGGCGGGCCAGCACAGATACGCAGTATTTT. This rearrangement joins TRBV7-9 to TRBJ2-3; possible D gene TRBD2, 5 bases. The CDR3 covers 15 residues. The germline V gene has CDR1 SEHNR and CDR2 FQNEAQ (reference sequence). Trimming left V 6 bases short and J 0 bases short, with 13 bases between.

The chain uses TRBV29-1 and TRBJ1-1; the match to TRBD1 covers 8 bases. Germline lookup yields CDR1 SQVTM and CDR2 ANQGSEA. This CDR3 is built from 11 residues. The trim removed 3 bases at V and 10 bases at J, leaving 4 bases unmatched. CDR3 sequence reads: CSVDQGARAFF. The DNA for the CDR3 is TGCAGCGTTGATCAGGGGGCGCGAGCTTTCTTT.

The CDR3 sequence: CASSLMAGGSDTQYF. The CDR3 DNA reads TGTGCCAGCAGCTTAATGGCGGGAGGGTCAGATACGCAGTATTTT. The chain is built from TRBV7-2 and TRBJ2-3; 9 bases are a match to TRBD2. With 2 bases clipped from V and 4 bases from J, the junction kept 4 bases outside the gene matches. CDR1 is SGHTA and CDR2 is FQGNSA in the germline V gene. The CDR3 has 15 residues.

This rearrangement joins TRBV27 to TRBJ1-1; D not certain. V was pared by 3 bases and J by 3 bases, with 11 bases between. The CDR3 runs to 14 residues. CDR1 and CDR2 (germline): MNHEY, SMNVEV (reference sequence). The CDR3 loop reads CASSFGSGYTEAFF. The CDR3 bases are TGTGCCAGCAGTTTTGGGAGTGGCTACACTGAAGCTTTCTTT.

The DNA of the CDR3 is TGTGCCAGCAGCTCTTGGTCTAAGGGAAACATTCAGTACTTC. It yields the protein CASSSWSKGNIQYF. The chain is built from TRBV7-2 and TRBJ2-4; D ambiguous. There are 14 residues in the CDR3. Trimming removed 4 bases at V and 6 bases at J, with 13 bases between. Germline values: CDR1 SGHTA, CDR2 FQGNSA.